This T cell receptor beta chain was profiled in a study of T cell responses to AZD1222 COVID-19 vaccine. As for the study in general: Pooled in the analysis were second doses at about 4 or about 12 weeks. Overall study findings and caveats: Along spike, vaccine-associated CD4 TCRs were found throughout, with dominance at 160-218 and 743-854. No day 14 peak samples; only post-peak repertoires were characterized. Donors were chiefly white British, with a greater number of females, and clonal diversity was perhaps underestimated.

The repertoire was sequenced with immunoSEQ multiplex PCR; TCRdb's copy has only in-frame clones and lacks some. This sample carries around 140,000 clones, about 89% of them seen once, and the ten largest clones take over 2.5%. Note on this clone: Its antigen is still unknown.

Germline V gives CDR1 LGHDT, CDR2 YNNKEL (reference sequence). This CDR3 is built from 15 residues. V lost 3 bases, J lost 2 bases, and 10 bases lay in between. The genes are TRBV3-1 (or the pseudogene TRBV3-2) and TRBJ2-2, with D hard to call. The input for sequencing was peripheral blood, taken on day 0 of AZD1222 vaccination. The receptor was isolated from an adult in good health. For the CDR3, the DNA is TGTGCCAGCAGCCAGATTAAGGGCAACACCGGGGAGCTGTTTTTT. Translation gives CASSQIKGNTGELFF.